This is a list of T cell receptor beta chains from one sample in a study of CD8 T cells in ankylosing spondylitis. TCRdb itself ran the 5' RACE reads through MiXCR, one entry per CDR3 protein. This sample has 350,000 or so distinct CDR3 sequences, with around a tenth found just once. The sequenced material came from blood, either unsorted or a sorted T cell fraction (not recorded which). The receptor source for this set is a female donor with ankylosing spondylitis or in good health (not recorded which). Both conserved end residues are part of each CDR3. D genes are given only for firm matches. Rows give clone size only sometimes, using once, few, many, or a class for an expanded clone.

D	J	size	V	CDR3	DNA
NA	TRBJ2-6	many	TRBV27	CASSPPDSALVLTF	TGTGCCAGCAGTCCTCCGGACAGCGCCCTTGTCCTGACTTTC
NA	TRBJ2-2	NA	TRBV19	CASSIAWRGAGELFF	TGTGCCAGTAGTATTGCCTGGAGGGGCGCCGGGGAGCTGTTTTTT
NA	TRBJ2-5	many	TRBV5-1	CASSLKGPETQYF	TGCGCCAGCAGCTTGAAAGGGCCCGAGACCCAGTACTTC
NA	TRBJ2-2	few	TRBV5-6	CASSLAYAGELFF	TGTGCCAGCAGCTTGGCGTATGCCGGGGAGCTGTTTTTT
NA	TRBJ1-1	many	TRBV5-4	CASSLGGKAEAFF	TGTGCCAGCAGCTTGGGGGGTAAAGCTGAAGCTTTCTTT
NA	TRBJ1-2	few	TRBV18	CASSPQSDDGYTF	TGTGCCAGCTCACCACAATCTGACGATGGCTACACCTTC
TRBD1	TRBJ2-7	many	TRBV6-5	CASSYSVRTGRLNYEQYF	TGTGCCAGCAGTTACTCCGTTCGGACAGGGAGACTAAACTACGAGCAGTACTTC
TRBD2	TRBJ2-5	few	TRBV28	CASSLSRGWTSGGPYQETQYF	TGTGCCAGCAGTTTATCTCGGGGATGGACTAGCGGGGGACCGTACCAAGAGACCCAGTACTTC
NA	TRBJ2-3	many	TRBV5-1	CASTTGQGGTDTQYF	TGCGCCAGCACGACTGGGCAGGGTGGCACAGATACGCAGTATTTT
TRBD1	TRBJ1-2	many	TRBV7-8	CASSPGQGGNGYTF	TGTGCCAGCAGCCCTGGGCAGGGGGGTAACGGCTACACCTTC
TRBD2	TRBJ2-2	many	TRBV29-1	CSVEGRGGRTGELFF	TGCAGCGTTGAAGGGCGGGGGGGCCGTACCGGGGAGCTGTTTTTT
NA	TRBJ2-1	many	TRBV4-1	CASRLHDLYNEQFF	TGCGCCAGCAGATTACACGACTTATACAATGAGCAGTTCTTC
TRBD2	TRBJ2-1	few	TRBV5-1	CASSALAGGRNEQFF	TGCGCCAGCAGCGCCCTAGCGGGAGGTCGCAATGAGCAGTTCTTC
TRBD1	TRBJ1-5	many	TRBV20-1	CSARPGQGDNQPQHF	TGCAGTGCTAGACCCGGACAGGGGGATAATCAGCCCCAGCATTTT
NA	TRBJ2-1	NA	TRBV20-1	CSAGSGQNNEQFF	TGCAGTGCCGGGTCTGGACAGAACAATGAGCAGTTCTTC
NA	TRBJ2-2	NA	TRBV7-2	CASSSGTPNTGELFF	TGTGCCAGCAGCTCCGGGACCCCGAACACCGGGGAGCTGTTTTTT
NA	TRBJ1-1	NA	TRBV10-3	CAISDVQGTEAFF	TGTGCCATCAGTGACGTGCAGGGCACTGAAGCTTTCTTT
NA	TRBJ1-3	many	TRBV7-9	CASSLTGAGNTIYF	TGTGCCAGCAGCTTAACTGGGGCGGGAAACACCATATATTTT
TRBD1	TRBJ1-6	many	TRBV28	CASRIEGQGHNSPLHF	TGTGCCAGCAGAATAGAAGGACAGGGACATAATTCACCCCTCCACTTT
NA	TRBJ2-2	NA	TRBV9	CASSPTSTGELFF	TGTGCCAGCAGCCCCACTTCTACCGGGGAGCTGTTTTTT
NA	TRBJ1-5	many	TRBV6-1	CASSEIRTHSNQPQHF	TGTGCCAGCAGTGAAATACGGACACATAGCAATCAGCCCCAGCATTTT
TRBD1	TRBJ2-3	many	TRBV12-3/TRBV12-4	CASSGTGVFGTQYF	TGTGCCAGCTCCGGGACAGGGGTATTTGGTACGCAGTATTTT
NA	TRBJ1-1	many	TRBV20-1	CSASVRGNTEAFF	TGCAGTGCTAGCGTTCGGGGAAACACTGAAGCTTTCTTT
NA	TRBJ2-1	few	TRBV30	CAWSVSVGEQFF	TGTGCCTGGAGTGTTTCCGTTGGTGAGCAGTTCTTC
NA	TRBJ2-7	many	TRBV5-1	CASSLEGYLIYEQYF	TGCGCCAGCAGCTTGGAGGGTTACCTCATCTACGAGCAGTACTTC
NA	TRBJ2-1	many	TRBV7-2	CASSLRSDHSYNEQFF	TGTGCCAGCAGCTTACGATCGGACCACTCCTACAATGAGCAGTTCTTC
NA	TRBJ1-3	NA	TRBV5-1	CASSLVAGSRGYSGNTIYF	TGCGCCAGCAGCTTGGTCGCCGGTAGCAGGGGATACTCTGGAAACACCATATATTTT
NA	TRBJ1-1	many	TRBV6-5	CASNFHRELNTEAFF	TGTGCCAGCAATTTCCACCGGGAACTGAACACTGAAGCTTTCTTT
NA	TRBJ2-5	NA	TRBV5-6	CASSWGGTRILETQYF	TGTGCCAGCAGCTGGGGCGGAACACGAATTCTAGAGACCCAGTACTTC
NA	TRBJ2-2	NA	TRBV14	CASSPLRATGELFF	TGTGCCAGCAGCCCCCTGCGGGCCACCGGGGAGCTGTTTTTT
NA	TRBJ2-7	many	TRBV5-6	CASSFFPGGLSYEQYF	TGTGCCAGCAGCTTCTTTCCCGGGGGGCTATCCTACGAGCAGTACTTC
NA	TRBJ2-5	many	TRBV5-1	CASSQGSWETQYF	TGCGCCAGCAGCCAAGGATCGTGGGAGACCCAGTACTTC
NA	TRBJ2-5	many	TRBV7-8	CASSLGPRTVKETQYF	TGTGCCAGCAGCCTCGGACCCAGGACAGTAAAAGAGACCCAGTACTTC
NA	TRBJ2-1	many	TRBV20-1	CSARDGTNTFNEQFF	TGCAGTGCTAGAGATGGAACTAATACCTTTAATGAGCAGTTCTTC
TRBD1	TRBJ1-1	many	TRBV5-1	CASSPWTGMNTEAFF	TGCGCCAGCAGCCCATGGACAGGAATGAACACTGAAGCTTTCTTT
NA	TRBJ1-5	many	TRBV12-3/TRBV12-4	CASSLSGGQPQHF	TGTGCCAGCAGTTTATCGGGAGGTCAGCCCCAGCATTTT
TRBD2	TRBJ2-1	many	TRBV20-1	CSARGLGGSGIYNEQFF	TGCAGTGCTAGAGGGTTGGGAGGTAGCGGGATATACAATGAGCAGTTCTTC
NA	TRBJ2-7	few	TRBV20-1	CSAYRSGLSSYEQYF	TGCAGTGCCTACCGCAGCGGATTAAGCTCCTACGAGCAGTACTTC
NA	TRBJ1-1	few	TRBV7-3	CASSLSGATSEAFF	TGTGCCAGCAGCTTGTCAGGGGCCACGTCTGAAGCTTTCTTT
TRBD2	TRBJ2-3	few	TRBV24-1	CATSDVLAASTDTQYF	TGTGCCACCAGTGATGTACTAGCGGCTAGCACAGATACGCAGTATTTT
NA	TRBJ2-7	many	TRBV12-3/TRBV12-4	CASSFGGNYEQYF	TGCGCCAGCAGCTTTGGCGGAAACTACGAGCAGTACTTC
TRBD1	TRBJ1-5	few	TRBV29-1	CSVAKGQATADQPQHF	TGCAGCGTTGCGAAGGGACAGGCCACGGCGGATCAGCCCCAGCATTTT
NA	TRBJ1-5	few	TRBV2	CASSEEVLQPQHF	TGTGCCAGCAGTGAGGAGGTTCTCCAGCCCCAGCATTTT
NA	TRBJ2-1	many	TRBV12-3/TRBV12-4	CASSPGPRVKNEQFF	TGTGCCAGCAGTCCTGGGCCTCGGGTAAAAAATGAGCAGTTCTTC
NA	TRBJ1-1	many	TRBV5-1	CASSLELGGNTEAFF	TGCGCCAGCAGCTTGGAGCTCGGGGGGAACACTGAAGCTTTCTTT
NA	TRBJ1-4	few	TRBV7-9	CASSPTGPLNEKLFF	TGTGCCAGCAGCCCCACCGGACCGCTCAATGAAAAACTGTTTTTT
TRBD1	TRBJ1-2	few	TRBV5-1	CASGDRERSYGYTF	TGCGCCAGCGGAGACAGGGAACGATCATATGGCTACACCTTC
NA	TRBJ2-1	many	TRBV28	CASSRHLGEQFF	TGTGCCAGCAGTCGACATCTGGGTGAGCAGTTCTTC
NA	TRBJ2-7	many	TRBV28	CASRPTGAREQYF	TGTGCCAGCAGACCCACAGGTGCTCGGGAGCAGTACTTC
NA	TRBJ1-1	many	TRBV20-1	CSARPTGAEAFF	TGCAGTGCTAGGCCCACGGGTGCTGAAGCTTTCTTT
NA	TRBJ1-2	many	TRBV29-1	CSVETADRRF	TGCAGCGTTGAAACGGCCGATCGACGCTTC
NA	TRBJ2-1	many	TRBV10-3	CAISESKGRGSPNEQFF	TGTGCCATCAGTGAGTCGAAGGGCAGGGGAAGCCCCAATGAGCAGTTCTTC